This T cell receptor (beta chain) was observed in a study of T-cell reconstitution after alpha-beta-depleted transplantation in children. It was with unique molecular identifiers that the TCRbeta library was prepared. TCRdb passed the PCR reads through MiXCR, listing each CDR3 protein once. Of about 270,000 distinct CDR3 sequences listed, more than 9% are singletons. The CDR3 is made up of 14 amino acids. Germline CDR1 reads SGHRS; CDR2 reads YFSETQ. Trimming took 3 bases from V and 6 from J, leaving 12 bases between them. The V call is TRBV5-1, the J call TRBJ2-2; D unresolved. The sequence derives from a human donor who donated a stem cell graft to a child with SCID. Sequencing was performed on PBMCs from the stem cell graft donor, taken from the stem cell graft. The CDR3 nucleotides are TGCGCCAGCAGCTGGGGAAGCTGGCCCGGGGAGCTGTTTTTT. This gives the protein CASSWGSWPGELFF.